Presented here are 9 T cell receptor beta chains from one specimen sequenced in a study of cytomegalovirus exposure and HLA in healthy donors. Sequencing was performed with immunoSEQ multiplex PCR; in TCRdb, only in-frame clones are kept and a portion is missing. The data contain 65,000 to 85,000 clones, 95% of them seen just once; the ten biggest clones take up roughly 0.75%. The sample taken for sequencing was PBMCs. These TCRs come from a woman under 30 in good health and CMV-seronegative.

This sequence joins TRBV2 and TRBJ1-2; 7 positions match TRBD1. With V trimmed by 4 bases and J by 4 bases, 6 bases remained unmatched. This CDR3 contains 14 residues. In germline, CDR1 is SNHLY, CDR2 FYNNEI. The CDR3 DNA reads TGTGCCAGCAGTGGACAGGGTGGATTCTATGGCTACACCTTC. Translated: CASSGQGGFYGYTF. The complete variable domain, with remaining parts taken from reference TRBV2 and TRBJ1-2, reads EPEVTQTPSHQVTQMGQEVILRCVPISNHLYFYWYRQILGQKVEFLVSFYNNEISEKSEIFDDQFSVERPDGSNFTLKIRSTKLEDSAMYFCASSGQGGFYGYTFGSGTRLTVV.

The rearrangement links TRBV7-2 to TRBJ2-1, with TRBD2 matching 8 bases. The CDR3 extends over 17 amino acids. J was trimmed by 4 bases and V by 5 bases; bases with no gene match: 13. Germline V lookup: CDR1 SGHTA, CDR2 FQGNSA. The CDR3 spells CASSPGPAGGRYNEQFF. In DNA form, the CDR3 reads TGTGCCAGCAGCCCAGGCCCGGCGGGGGGACGATACAATGAGCAGTTCTTC.

This chain links TRBV7-9 with TRBJ2-7; 8 bases map to TRBD2. The germline CDR1 and CDR2 sequences are SEHNR and FQNEAQ (reference sequence). The CDR3 is made up of 17 amino acids. The junction had 14 bases not matched to a gene; V was cut back by 4 bases and J by 3 bases. The CDR3, as DNA: TGTGCCAGCAGCTCCCGAGGTCTGACTAGCGAGTACTACGAGCAGTACTTC. This sequence encodes CASSSRGLTSEYYEQYF.

V usage is TRBV9 and J usage is TRBJ2-7, with D perhaps matching TRBD2 (6 bases). The germline V gene encodes CDR1 SGDLS and CDR2 YYNGEE. This CDR3 has 16 amino acids. Trimming removed 4 bases from V and 2 bases from J, with 19 bases in between. This chain's CDR3 is CASSPFGASETYEQYF. DNA for the CDR3: TGTGCCAGCAGCCCCTTCGGGGCTAGCGAGACCTACGAGCAGTACTTC. The variable domain in full, with the rest retrieved from reference TRBV9 and TRBJ2-7, is DSGVTQTPKHLITATGQRVTLRCSPRSGDLSVYWYQQSLDQGLQFLIQYYNGEERAKGNILERFSAQQFPDLHSELNLSSLELGDSALYFCASSPFGASETYEQYFGPGTRLTVT.

J is TRBJ1-1 and V is TRBV10-3; perhaps TRBD1 as D (6 bases). V was clipped by 6 bases and J by 4 bases, with 9 bases between them. Germline V gives CDR1 ENHRY, CDR2 SYGVKD. This CDR3 contains 12 residues. CDR3: CAIRGGGTEAFF. The CDR3 DNA reads as TGTGCCATCAGGGGAGGGGGCACTGAAGCTTTCTTT.

The gene calls are TRBV9 and TRBJ2-7, with 10 bases aligning to TRBD2. V was clipped by 0 bases and J by 0 bases; unmatched bases: 6. The CDR3 has 17 amino acids. Germline CDR1 reads SGDLS; CDR2 reads YYNGEE. Written as DNA, the CDR3 is TGTGCCAGCAGCGTAGGAGCTAGCGGGGGACTCTCCTACGAGCAGTACTTC. Protein product: CASSVGASGGLSYEQYF.

The genes are TRBV10-2 and TRBJ2-7, with D perhaps matching TRBD2 (7 bases). Germline V CDR1 and CDR2: WSHSY, SAAADI. The CDR3 is made up of 16 amino acids. The germline V and J ends were trimmed by 2 bases and 0 bases, with 14 bases remaining between them. The chain's CDR3 is CASSEDTGRGSYEQYF. CDR3 coding DNA: TGCGCCAGCAGTGAGGACACAGGGAGGGGCTCCTACGAGCAGTACTTC.

The chain employs TRBV4-1 and TRBJ1-2; TRBD1 matches 10 bases. V lost 4 bases and J lost 2; bases outside the gene matches: 4. Germline V gene sequence: CDR1 MGHRA, CDR2 YSYEKL. The CDR3 has 15 residues. As DNA, the CDR3 is TGCGCCAGCAGCCCTCCGGGACAGGGGAACTATGGCTACACCTTC. It codes for CASSPPGQGNYGYTF.

This chain uses TRBV30 with TRBJ2-1; 9 nucleotides align to TRBD2. With 1 base clipped from V and 5 bases from J, the junction kept 6 bases outside the gene matches. This CDR3 has 15 residues. The germline gives CDR1 GTSNPN, CDR2 SVGIG (reference sequence). CDR3 in amino acids: CAWSGLAGVNNEQFF. DNA of the CDR3: TGTGCCTGGAGTGGTTTAGCGGGAGTTAACAATGAGCAGTTCTTC.